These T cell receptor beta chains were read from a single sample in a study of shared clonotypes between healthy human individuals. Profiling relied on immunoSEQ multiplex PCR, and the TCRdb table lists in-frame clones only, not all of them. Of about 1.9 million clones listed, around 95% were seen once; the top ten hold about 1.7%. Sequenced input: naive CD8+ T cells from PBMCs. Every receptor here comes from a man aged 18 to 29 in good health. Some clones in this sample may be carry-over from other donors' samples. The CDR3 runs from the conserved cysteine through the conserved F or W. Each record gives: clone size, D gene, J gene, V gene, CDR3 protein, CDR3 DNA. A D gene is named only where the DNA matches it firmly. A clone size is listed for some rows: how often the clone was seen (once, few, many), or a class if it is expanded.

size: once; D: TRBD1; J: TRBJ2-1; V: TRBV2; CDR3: CASSGLGQGYNEQFF; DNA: TGTGCCAGCAGTGGGCTGGGACAGGGCTACAATGAGCAGTTCTTC
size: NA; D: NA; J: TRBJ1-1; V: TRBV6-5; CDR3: CASSYHRGGGTEAFF; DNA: TGTGCCAGCAGTTATCATCGGGGCGGGGGGACAGAAGCTTTCTTT
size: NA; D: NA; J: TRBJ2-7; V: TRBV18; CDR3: CASSPSGAVGEQYF; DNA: TGTGCCAGCTCACCAAGTGGTGCCGTGGGCGAGCAGTACTTC
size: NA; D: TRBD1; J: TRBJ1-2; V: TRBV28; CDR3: CASSPITSTGTGYGYTF; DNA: TGTGCCAGCAGTCCCATCACTTCGACAGGGACGGGTTATGGCTACACCTTC
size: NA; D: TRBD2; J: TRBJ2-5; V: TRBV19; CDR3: CASSPREGRGETQYF; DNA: TGTGCCAGTAGTCCCCGGGAGGGTCGAGGGGAGACCCAGTACTTC
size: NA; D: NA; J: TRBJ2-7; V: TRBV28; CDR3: CASSLIRDLFSYEQYF; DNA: TGTGCCAGCAGTTTAATCCGGGACCTGTTCTCCTACGAGCAGTACTTC
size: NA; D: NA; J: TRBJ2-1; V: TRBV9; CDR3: CASSVQWTLARNEQFF; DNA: TGTGCCAGCAGCGTCCAGTGGACTCTAGCGCGCAATGAGCAGTTCTTC
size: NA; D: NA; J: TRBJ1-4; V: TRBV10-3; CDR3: CAIGGGEGKLFF; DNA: TGTGCCATTGGGGGGGGAGAAGGAAAACTGTTTTTT
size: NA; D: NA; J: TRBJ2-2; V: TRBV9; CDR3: CASSLRVNTGELFF; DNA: TGTGCCAGCAGCCTCAGGGTTAACACCGGGGAGCTGTTTTTT
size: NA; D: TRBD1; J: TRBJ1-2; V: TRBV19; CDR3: CASGYGQGAHYGYTF; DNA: TGTGCCAGTGGCTACGGACAGGGGGCCCACTATGGCTACACCTTC
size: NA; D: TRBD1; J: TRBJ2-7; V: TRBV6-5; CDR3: CASTGTVPSYEQYF; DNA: TGTGCCAGCACGGGGACAGTCCCTTCCTACGAGCAGTACTTC
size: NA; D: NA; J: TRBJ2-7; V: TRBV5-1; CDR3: CASSPMTSVGNYEQYF; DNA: TGCGCCAGCAGCCCAATGACCTCGGTAGGGAACTACGAGCAGTACTTC
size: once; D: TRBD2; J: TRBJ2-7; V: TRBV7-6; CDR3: CASSLKDSGSGSEQYF; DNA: TGTGCCAGCAGCTTAAAGGACAGCGGGAGTGGGTCCGAGCAGTACTTC
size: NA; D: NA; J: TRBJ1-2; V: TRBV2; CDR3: CASSEVGPYYGYTF; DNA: TGTGCCAGCAGTGAAGTAGGGCCTTACTATGGCTACACCTTC
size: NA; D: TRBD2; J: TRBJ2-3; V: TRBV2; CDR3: CASSAGTSGIDTQYF; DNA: TGTGCCAGCAGCGCCGGGACTAGCGGGATAGATACGCAGTATTTT
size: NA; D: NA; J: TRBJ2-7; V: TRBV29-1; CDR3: CSVASAIVAEQYF; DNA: TGCAGCGTCGCCTCAGCCATAGTGGCCGAGCAGTACTTC
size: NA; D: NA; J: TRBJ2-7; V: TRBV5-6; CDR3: CASSLEVGGGGYEQYF; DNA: TGTGCCAGCAGCTTGGAGGTCGGAGGGGGCGGCTACGAGCAGTACTTC
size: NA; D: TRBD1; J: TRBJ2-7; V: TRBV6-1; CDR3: CASSEGRGFYEQYF; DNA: TGTGCCAGCAGTGAAGGCAGGGGGTTCTACGAGCAGTACTTC
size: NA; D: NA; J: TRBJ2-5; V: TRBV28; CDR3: CASGGRGQETQYF; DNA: TGTGCCAGCGGGGGACGGGGCCAAGAGACCCAGTACTTC
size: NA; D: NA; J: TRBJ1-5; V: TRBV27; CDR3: CASSLTGYSNQPQHF; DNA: TGTGCCAGCAGTTTAACAGGCTATAGCAATCAGCCCCAGCATTTT
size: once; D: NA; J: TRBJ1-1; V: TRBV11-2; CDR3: CASARGSMNAEAFF; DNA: TGTGCCAGCGCCAGGGGTAGTATGAACGCTGAAGCTTTCTTT
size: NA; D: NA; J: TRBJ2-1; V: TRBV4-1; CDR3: CASSPRGGMGNEQFF; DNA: TGCGCCAGCAGCCCGAGGGGCGGGATGGGCAATGAGCAGTTCTTC
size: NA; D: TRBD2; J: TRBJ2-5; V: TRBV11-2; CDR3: CASSSLVSSGSETQYF; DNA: TGTGCCAGCAGCTCGTTGGTTTCTAGCGGGAGCGAGACCCAGTACTTC
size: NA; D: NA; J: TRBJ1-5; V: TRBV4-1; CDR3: CASSQDPIREYSNQPQHF; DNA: TGCGCCAGCAGCCAAGATCCGATCAGGGAATATAGCAATCAGCCCCAGCATTTT
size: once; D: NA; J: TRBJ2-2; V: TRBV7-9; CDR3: CASSVNPAGELFF; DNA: TGTGCCAGCAGCGTAAACCCTGCCGGGGAGCTGTTTTTT
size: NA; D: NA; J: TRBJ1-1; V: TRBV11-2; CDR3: CASSLAEEAFF; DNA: TGTGCCAGCAGCTTGGCAGAGGAAGCTTTCTTT
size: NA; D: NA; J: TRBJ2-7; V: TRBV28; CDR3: CASRGHEQYF; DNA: TGTGCCAGCAGGGGCCACGAGCAGTACTTC
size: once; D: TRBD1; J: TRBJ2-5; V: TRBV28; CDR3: CASSLYQGAEETQYF; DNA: TGTGCCAGCAGTTTATATCAGGGGGCGGAGGAGACCCAGTACTTC
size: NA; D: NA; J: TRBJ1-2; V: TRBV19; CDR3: CASAQRNSRDGYTF; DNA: TGTGCCAGTGCCCAAAGGAACAGCCGAGATGGCTACACCTTC
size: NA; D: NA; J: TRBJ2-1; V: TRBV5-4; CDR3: CASSLIAGGPNEQFF; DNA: TGTGCCAGCAGCTTAATAGCAGGTGGGCCCAATGAGCAGTTCTTC
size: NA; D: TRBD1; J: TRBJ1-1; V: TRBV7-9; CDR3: CASSLRQGVAEAFF; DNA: TGTGCCAGCAGCCTGAGACAGGGTGTGGCTGAAGCTTTCTTT
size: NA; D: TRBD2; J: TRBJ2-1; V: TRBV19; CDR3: CASSIGTSAYNEQFF; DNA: TGTGCCAGTAGTATAGGGACTAGCGCTTACAATGAGCAGTTCTTC
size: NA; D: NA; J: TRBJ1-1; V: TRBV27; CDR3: CASSFRGMNTEAFF; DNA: TGTGCCAGCAGTTTCCGCGGAATGAACACTGAAGCTTTCTTT
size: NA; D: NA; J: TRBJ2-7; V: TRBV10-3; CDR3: CAISESFRGSISYEQYF; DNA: TGTGCCATCAGTGAGTCGTTCCGGGGGAGTATCTCCTACGAGCAGTACTTC
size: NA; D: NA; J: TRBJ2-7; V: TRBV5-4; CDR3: CATTGTATYEQYF; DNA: TGTGCCACTACCGGGACGGCAACCTACGAGCAGTACTTC
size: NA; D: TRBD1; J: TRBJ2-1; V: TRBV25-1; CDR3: CASSRDRVWNEQFF; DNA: TGTGCCAGCAGTCGGGACAGGGTTTGGAATGAGCAGTTCTTC
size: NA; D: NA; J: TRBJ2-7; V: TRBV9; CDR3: CASSVGGAEQYF; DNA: TGTGCCAGCAGCGTAGGAGGAGCCGAGCAGTACTTC
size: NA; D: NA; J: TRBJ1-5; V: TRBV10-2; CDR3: CASRTQGLDQPQHF; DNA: TGCGCCAGCAGGACACAGGGTTTGGATCAGCCCCAGCATTTT
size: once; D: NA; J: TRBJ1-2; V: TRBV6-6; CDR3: CASGNGYTF; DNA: TGTGCCAGCGGCAATGGCTACACCTTC
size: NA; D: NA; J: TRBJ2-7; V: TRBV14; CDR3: CASSPVMGISTYEQYF; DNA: TGTGCCAGCAGCCCCGTTATGGGGATTTCGACCTACGAGCAGTACTTC
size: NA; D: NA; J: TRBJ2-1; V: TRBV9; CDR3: CASSVTGTYNNEQFF; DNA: TGTGCCAGCAGCGTGACCGGGACATATAACAATGAGCAGTTCTTC
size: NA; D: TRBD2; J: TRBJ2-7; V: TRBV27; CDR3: CASSPTSGSFYEQYF; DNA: TGTGCCAGCAGTCCAACTAGCGGGAGCTTTTACGAGCAGTACTTC
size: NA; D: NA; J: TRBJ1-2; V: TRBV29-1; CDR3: CSINRVVAYGYTF; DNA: TGCAGCATAAACAGGGTTGTCGCCTATGGCTACACCTTC
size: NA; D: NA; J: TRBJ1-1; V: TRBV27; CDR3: CASSFHGGVTEAFF; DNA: TGTGCCAGCAGTTTTCACGGAGGGGTCACTGAAGCTTTCTTT
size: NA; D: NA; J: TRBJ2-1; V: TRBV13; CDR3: CASSPLASGAYNEQFF; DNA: TGTGCCAGCAGCCCTCTAGCCTCAGGGGCGTACAATGAGCAGTTCTTC
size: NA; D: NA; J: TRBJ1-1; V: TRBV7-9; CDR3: CASSPHRSNTEAFF; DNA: TGTGCCAGCAGCCCCCATAGGAGTAACACTGAAGCTTTCTTT
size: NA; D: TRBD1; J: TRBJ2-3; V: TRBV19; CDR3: CASSIWDRETDTQYF; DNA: TGTGCCAGTAGTATCTGGGACAGGGAGACAGATACGCAGTATTTT
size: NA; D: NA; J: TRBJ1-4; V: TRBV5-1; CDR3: CASSLAGGSIEKLFF; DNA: TGCGCCAGCAGCCTTGCGGGCGGGTCAATTGAAAAACTGTTTTTT
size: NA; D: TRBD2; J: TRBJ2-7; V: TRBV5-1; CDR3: CASSLGLAGVQEEQYF; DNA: TGCGCCAGCAGCTTGGGACTAGCGGGAGTACAGGAGGAGCAGTACTTC
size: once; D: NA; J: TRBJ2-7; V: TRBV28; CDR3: CASSLSTSQPDDYEQYF; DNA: TGTGCCAGCAGTTTATCGACGTCCCAGCCCGATGACTACGAGCAGTACTTC
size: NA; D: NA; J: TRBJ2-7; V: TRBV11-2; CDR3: CASSSPAINEQYF; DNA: TGTGCCAGCAGCTCCCCGGCGATCAACGAGCAGTACTTC
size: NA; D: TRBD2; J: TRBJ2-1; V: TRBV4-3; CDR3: CASTPSGSGTYNEQFF; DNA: TGCGCCAGCACCCCCTCGGGTAGCGGGACCTACAATGAGCAGTTCTTC
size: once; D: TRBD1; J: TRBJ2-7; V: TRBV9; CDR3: CASSPGQGSYNEQYF; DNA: TGTGCCAGCAGCCCGGGACAGGGGTCCTACAACGAGCAGTACTTC
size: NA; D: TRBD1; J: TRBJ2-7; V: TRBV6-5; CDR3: CASRIARTGAREEYF; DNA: TGTGCCAGCAGAATAGCACGGACAGGGGCCAGGGAGGAGTACTTC
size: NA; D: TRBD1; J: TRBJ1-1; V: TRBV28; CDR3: CASRKTGGREAFF; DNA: TGTGCCAGCCGCAAAACAGGGGGCCGTGAAGCTTTCTTT
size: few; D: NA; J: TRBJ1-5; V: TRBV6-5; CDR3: CASSYLNQPQHF; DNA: TGTGCCAGCAGTTACCTAAATCAGCCCCAGCATTTT
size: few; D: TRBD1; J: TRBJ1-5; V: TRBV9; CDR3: CASSVGGGLQPQHF; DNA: TGTGCCAGCAGCGTAGGAGGGGGCCTCCAGCCCCAGCATTTT